The 12 T cell receptor beta chains below come from one sample, sequenced in a study of T cell repertoires in cytomegalovirus infection. TCRdb redid the calling of the reads with MiXCR, one entry per CDR3 protein. The sample yields roughly 150,000 distinct CDR3 sequences, around a quarter seen once. Sequences were obtained from PBMCs. Receptors were obtained from a human donor in good health (CMV status not recorded). Some clones in this sample may be carry-over from other donors' samples.

The CDR3 DNA is TGTGCCACCAGCAGAGGGGGGGGCGTAAACTATGGCTACACCTTC. Amino acids: CATSRGGGVNYGYTF. This chain links TRBV15 with TRBJ1-2, with a tentative D call TRBD1 (6 bases). Germline values: CDR1 LNHNV, CDR2 YYDKDF (reference sequence). Trimming took off 1 base at V and 2 bases at J, with 11 bases between the two ends. The length of the CDR3 is 15 residues. Full variable domain (remainder filled in from reference TRBV15 and TRBJ1-2): DAMVIQNPRYQVTQFGKPVTLSCSQTLNHNVMYWYQQKSSQAPKLLFHYYDKDFNNEADTPDNFQSRRPNTSFCFLDIRSPGLGDTAMYLCATSRGGGVNYGYTFGSGTRLTVV.

With regard to this clonotype: One base away lies a much larger clone, so this may be a sequencing read error. This chain uses TRBV7-2 with TRBJ2-1; tentative D call: TRBD1 (6 bases). V gave up 2 bases and J gave up 8 bases, with 19 bases separating them. This CDR3 comprises 16 residues. From germline, CDR1 is SGHTA and CDR2 FQGNSA. The CDR3 sequence is CASSLKVDRFEHEQFF. As DNA, the CDR3 is TGTGCCAGCAGCTTAAAGGTTGACAGGTTTGAGCATGAGCAGTTCTTC.

This clonotype has a count of ten or more. The chain has TRBV18 and TRBJ2-5, with a weak D call TRBD1 (6 bases). The V end was cut by 6 bases, the J end by 2 bases, with 10 bases between. The CDR3 has 13 residues. Germline V gives CDR1 KGHSH, CDR2 LQKENI. The DNA for the CDR3 is TGTGCCAGCTCGGGGACACGGCAAGAGACCCAGTACTTC. Translation gives CASSGTRQETQYF.

This clonotype was detected many times. The J gene is TRBJ1-6, the V gene TRBV7-3; D is unclear. V was shortened by 0 bases and J by 9 bases, with 6 bases between the two germline ends. Germline loops: CDR1 SGHTA, CDR2 FQGTGA. This CDR3 is built from 13 residues. CDR3 region: CASSLTPGSPLHF. The DNA for the CDR3 is TGTGCCAGCAGCTTAACACCTGGTTCACCCCTCCACTTT.

The chain is built from TRBV6-6 and TRBJ2-7; D unclear. CDR1 and CDR2 (germline): MNHNY, SVGAGI (reference sequence). This CDR3 has 15 residues. V lost 4 bases, J lost 0 bases, and 13 bases lay in between. Here the CDR3 DNA reads TGTGCCAGCAGTTTCGACATGCCCTACTCCTACGAGCAGTACTTC. Amino acids: CASSFDMPYSYEQYF.

The chain recombines TRBV15 with TRBJ2-7; 8 bases map to TRBD1. CDR1 is LNHNV, CDR2 YYDKDF, per germline (reference sequence). The trim removed 4 bases at V and 6 bases at J, leaving 11 bases unmatched. This CDR3 has 15 amino acids. CDR3 nucleotides: TGTGCCACCAGCATTACATTGGACAGGGAAGGCGAGCAGTACTTC. Amino acid sequence: CATSITLDREGEQYF.

A few counts support this clonotype. The chain recombines TRBV19 with TRBJ2-1; 11 positions agree with TRBD1. V shed 2 bases, J shed 8 bases, and the junction held 8 bases outside the gene matches. The CDR3 length is 16 residues. The germline V gene encodes CDR1 LNHDA and CDR2 SQIVND (reference sequence). CDR3 in amino acids: CASSIFGTGGVDEQFF. DNA for the CDR3: TGTGCCAGTAGTATATTTGGGACAGGGGGAGTCGATGAGCAGTTCTTC.

This chain links TRBV27 with TRBJ2-7; no firm D call. The length of the CDR3 is 14 residues. Trimming shortened V by 1 base and J by 0 bases, and 7 bases separated the two germline ends. Germline CDR1 is MNHEY and CDR2 is SMNVEV (reference sequence). The CDR3 DNA reads TGTGCCAGCAGTTTATGGGCAAGCTCCTACGAGCAGTACTTC. Protein sequence: CASSLWASSYEQYF.

The chain uses TRBV5-1 and TRBJ1-5, with TRBD1 matching 7 bases. The CDR3 runs 15 residues. Germline assignment: CDR1 SGHRS and CDR2 YFSETQ. Trimming cost V 2 bases and J 2 bases; bases outside gene matches: 4. In nucleotides, the CDR3 is TGCGCCAGCAGCTTTCCGGGACAGCGCAATCAGCCCCAGCATTTT. This encodes CASSFPGQRNQPQHF.

V is TRBV19 and J is TRBJ2-3, with D perhaps matching TRBD1 or TRBD2 (5 bases each). Trimming cost V 8 bases and J 2 bases, with 14 bases left between them. The CDR3 consists of 14 residues. Germline V gene data show CDR1 as LNHDA and CDR2 as SQIVND (reference sequence). Here the CDR3 reads CASSGTTFTDTQYF. The CDR3 DNA sequence: TGTGCCAGTTCCGGGACGACCTTCACAGATACGCAGTATTTT.

This clonotype was observed a few times. This chain joins TRBV20-1 and TRBJ2-2, with TRBD2 matching over 12 bases. Germline V gene data show CDR1 as DFQATT and CDR2 as SNEGSKA (reference sequence). CDR3 length: 16 residues. J was trimmed by 5 bases and V by 2 bases; bases with no gene match: 6. The CDR3 sequence is CSARHGLAGRTGELFF. The CDR3 DNA follows: TGCAGTGCTAGACACGGACTAGCGGGGCGTACCGGGGAGCTGTTTTTT.

The J gene is TRBJ1-1, the V gene TRBV6-6; no clear D gene. Trimming removed 7 bases at V and 0 bases at J, with 12 bases between. CDR1 and CDR2 from the germline V gene are MNHNY and SVGAGI (reference sequence). The CDR3 sequence is 14 residues long. The CDR3 sequence: CASKPDKMNTEAFF. CDR3 nucleotides: TGTGCCAGCAAACCAGACAAGATGAACACTGAAGCTTTCTTT.